The 25 T cell receptor beta chains below were found in one sample sequenced in a study of CD8+ T cells in alopecia areata. Noted treatment: oral pan-JAK inhibitor, 5-10 mg twice daily. Extracted RNA was reverse transcribed, and the resulting cDNA served as sequencing template. Data came from immunoSEQ multiplex PCR; TCRdb stores just in-frame clones and leaves some out. The table includes some 240,000 clones, more than 45% detected once. The material was CD4+ T cells sorted from blood, obtained at week 4, from a patient treated with tofacitinib. The receptor set was obtained from a human donor with alopecia areata.

V and J are TRBV29-1 and TRBJ1-6; TRBD1 is a possible D gene (5 bases). This CDR3 spans 13 amino acids. Germline lookup yields CDR1 SQVTM and CDR2 ANQGSEA. Trimming pared 6 bases from V and 4 bases from J, leaving 10 bases between. This chain's CDR3 is CSVGEVYNSPLHF. Written as DNA, the CDR3 is TGCAGCGTGGGGGAGGTGTATAATTCACCCCTCCACTTT.

The chain couples TRBV7-8 to TRBJ1-4; TRBD1 matches at 8 bases. The CDR3 extends over 15 amino acids. The ends lost 5 bases at V and 6 bases at J; junction bases unmatched: 8. In germline, CDR1 is SGHVS, CDR2 FQNEAQ. CDR3 protein: CASSGWTGRDEKLFF. As DNA, the CDR3 is TGTGCCAGCAGCGGCTGGACAGGGCGGGATGAAAAACTGTTTTTT.

The chain uses TRBV29-1 and TRBJ2-1; D gene uncertain. The germline CDR1 and CDR2 sequences are SQVTM and ANQGSEA. The CDR3 length is 14 residues. The ends were cut back, 3 bases at V and 5 bases at J, with 14 bases in the middle. In DNA form, the CDR3 reads TGCAGCGTTGATCGTTCGCCGGGTCACAATGAGCAGTTCTTC. It is translated as CSVDRSPGHNEQFF.

This clone was seen only a few times. The chain uses TRBV29-1 and TRBJ2-1; possibly TRBD2 for D (6 bases). The CDR3 length is 13 residues. With 4 bases removed from V and 7 bases from J, the gap between germline ends came to 14 bases. Germline V CDR1 and CDR2: SQVTM, ANQGSEA. The CDR3 nucleotides read TGCAGCGTTGGCGAGACTAGTCGGAATGAGCAGTTCTTC. The encoded protein is CSVGETSRNEQFF.

The V gene is TRBV30, the J gene TRBJ1-5; D not certain. Germline CDR1 and CDR2: GTSNPN and SVGIG (reference sequence). The CDR3 consists of 16 residues. V dropped 2 bases and J dropped 2 bases, with 16 bases sitting between them. The CDR3 DNA reads as TGTGCCTGGAGTTTGGCAGGTTTAGATGGCAATCAGCCCCAGCATTTT. The encoded protein is CAWSLAGLDGNQPQHF.

The chain couples TRBV9 to TRBJ1-5; 7 nucleotides match TRBD1. The germline V gene has CDR1 SGDLS and CDR2 YYNGEE. Trimming took 2 bases from V and 5 from J; bases not matched to a gene: 7. This CDR3 is 15 amino acids long. CDR3 in DNA: TGTGCCAGCAGCGTCGGGACAGTCGGCGATCAGCCCCAGCATTTT. This encodes CASSVGTVGDQPQHF.

Only one count was recorded for this clone. The chain joins TRBV29-1 to TRBJ1-5; no clear D gene. V was clipped by 1 base and J by 9 bases, with 13 bases between them. The germline gives CDR1 SQVTM, CDR2 ANQGSEA. CDR3 size: 13 residues. The CDR3 DNA reads TGCAGCGTTGAAGTTGTTGCGAACGGGCCCCAGCATTTT. Translation gives CSVEVVANGPQHF.

The chain links TRBV6-6 to TRBJ1-1; weak D call: TRBD1 (5 bases). Germline V CDR1 and CDR2: MNHNY, SVGAGI (reference sequence). This CDR3 has 14 amino acids. Trimming took off 7 bases at V and 0 bases at J, with 12 bases between the two ends. DNA for the CDR3: TGTGCCAGCACCGGCGGGACCGTGAACACTGAAGCTTTCTTT. This translates into CASTGGTVNTEAFF.

The sample holds a few counts of this clone. The chain combines TRBV9 with TRBJ1-2, with a weak D call TRBD1 (5 bases). CDR3 length: 13 residues. V was clipped by 3 bases and J by 4 bases, with 10 bases between them. Germline V gene data show CDR1 as SGDLS and CDR2 as YYNGEE. Here the CDR3 reads CASSAQGSYGYTF. The CDR3 coding sequence is TGTGCCAGCAGCGCCCAGGGTAGCTATGGCTACACCTTC.

This clone was seen more than once but under ten times. The CDR3 DNA follows: TGTGCCAGCAGTGAAGCTCGCGGGGGGGCCTCCGAGCAGTACTTC. This translates into CASSEARGGASEQYF. This sequence joins TRBV2 and TRBJ2-7; 9 nucleotides align to TRBD2. Germline lookup yields CDR1 SNHLY and CDR2 FYNNEI. With V trimmed by 0 bases and J by 6 bases, 6 bases remained unmatched. The CDR3 totals 15 residues.

CDR3 region: CASSVAGTGAYEQYF. In DNA form, the CDR3 reads TGTGCCAGCAGCGTAGCAGGGACAGGGGCCTACGAGCAGTACTTC. The chain uses TRBV9 and TRBJ2-7; 10 nucleotides match TRBD1. Germline V lookup: CDR1 SGDLS, CDR2 YYNGEE. This CDR3 is built from 15 residues. V trimming: 0 bases; J trimming: 2 bases; junction bases outside the gene matches: 2.

Turning to this clone: This specimen includes other DNA sequences encoding the same CDR3. The rearrangement links TRBV29-1 to TRBJ1-2; the D is unclear. Trimming stripped 4 bases from V and 2 bases from J, with 8 bases between. CDR3 size: 12 residues. CDR1 is SQVTM and CDR2 is ANQGSEA in the germline V gene. Here the CDR3 reads CSVVGRNYGYTF. The CDR3 DNA sequence: TGCAGCGTTGTGGGCAGGAACTATGGCTACACCTTC. Full variable domain (rest looked up from reference TRBV29-1 and TRBJ1-2): SAVISQKPSRDICQRGTSLTIQCQVDSQVTMMFWYRQQPGQSLTLIATANQGSEATYESGFVIDKFPISRPNLTFSTLTVSNMSPEDSSIYLCSVVGRNYGYTFGSGTRLTVV.

The chain joins TRBV11-2 to TRBJ2-1; maybe TRBD2 (5 bases). The CDR3 is made up of 16 amino acids. CDR1 is SGHAT, CDR2 FQNNGV, per germline. V shed 2 bases and J shed 8 bases, with 19 bases lying between them. CDR3 DNA sequence: TGTGCCAGCAGCTTAAGCCAACTAGTGTCAGTCGATGAGCAGTTCTTC. Its protein product is CASSLSQLVSVDEQFF.

The J gene is TRBJ2-3, the V gene TRBV5-1; 8 nucleotides agree with TRBD1. Trimming cost V 4 bases and J 3 bases; bases outside gene matches: 7. CDR3 length: 15 residues. Per the germline V gene, CDR1 is SGHRS and CDR2 is YFSETQ. CDR3 amino acids: CASSLQGAGTDTQYF. The DNA for the CDR3 is TGCGCCAGCAGCCTCCAGGGGGCTGGAACAGATACGCAGTATTTT.

This clone was recorded a few times. The V call is TRBV29-1, the J call TRBJ2-5; D is possibly TRBD1 (6 bases). The germline CDR1 and CDR2 sequences are SQVTM and ANQGSEA. V was shortened by 6 bases and J by 2 bases, with 10 bases between the two germline ends. CDR3 length: 12 amino acids. The CDR3 spells CSVATGQETQYF. CDR3 bases: TGCAGCGTCGCGACAGGACAAGAGACCCAGTACTTC.

The genes are TRBV5-1 and TRBJ1-6; D is unresolved. Looked up from germline, CDR1 is SGHRS and CDR2 is YFSETQ. This CDR3 spans 14 amino acids. Between the trimmed V and J ends, which lost 2 bases and 9 bases, there was a span of 12 bases. CDR3 coding DNA: TGCGCCAGCAGCTTAGGAGACGCGGCTTCACCCCTCCACTTT. Protein product: CASSLGDAASPLHF. The entire variable domain, with the rest obtained from reference TRBV5-1 and TRBJ1-6, is as follows: KAGVTQTPRYLIKTRGQQVTLSCSPISGHRSVSWYQQTPGQGLQFLFEYFSETQRNKGNFPGRFSGRQFSNSRSEMNVSTLELGDSALYLCASSLGDAASPLHFGNGTRLTVT.

There are a few counts of this clone. The CDR3 loop is CASSRTASYNEQFF. The CDR3 DNA reads TGCGCCAGCAGCCGGACTGCTTCCTACAATGAGCAGTTCTTC. The genes are TRBV5-1 and TRBJ2-1; weak D call: TRBD2 (5 bases). With 4 bases removed from V and 1 base from J, the gap between germline ends came to 9 bases. The germline V gene has CDR1 SGHRS and CDR2 YFSETQ. The CDR3 is 14 amino acids.

J is TRBJ2-5 and V is TRBV29-1, with TRBD2 identical over 13 bases. With V trimmed by 4 bases and J by 3 bases, 2 bases remained unmatched. The CDR3 spans 14 residues. The V gene's germline CDR1 is SQVTM and CDR2 ANQGSEA. The CDR3 loop is CSVGLAGGKETQYF. The DNA of the CDR3 is TGCAGCGTTGGACTAGCGGGGGGAAAAGAGACCCAGTACTTC. Full variable domain (missing parts from reference TRBV29-1 and TRBJ2-5): SAVISQKPSRDICQRGTSLTIQCQVDSQVTMMFWYRQQPGQSLTLIATANQGSEATYESGFVIDKFPISRPNLTFSTLTVSNMSPEDSSIYLCSVGLAGGKETQYFGPGTRLLVL.

The chain recombines TRBV11-2 with TRBJ2-1; D could derive from TRBD1 or TRBD2 (5 bases each). The CDR3 contains 15 residues. V dropped 6 bases and J dropped 3 bases, with 15 bases sitting between them. Per germline, CDR1 SGHAT and CDR2 FQNNGV. The chain's CDR3 is CASRPLGTGYNEQFF. The DNA for the CDR3 is TGTGCCAGCAGACCACTCGGGACGGGCTACAATGAGCAGTTCTTC.

The chain recombines TRBV4-1 with TRBJ2-1; 8 bases line up with TRBD2. CDR3 length: 22 amino acids. The V and J ends lost 4 bases and 0 bases, in that order; junction bases with no gene match: 23. Looked up from germline, CDR1 is MGHRA and CDR2 is YSYEKL. CDR3 residues: CASSPHLSRDSRGAFSYNEQFF. CDR3 DNA sequence: TGCGCCAGCAGCCCACACCTATCCCGGGACTCGCGGGGGGCGTTCTCCTACAATGAGCAGTTCTTC.

The rearrangement uses TRBV29-1 and TRBJ1-2; a weak D match, TRBD1 (5 bases). Looked up from germline, CDR1 is SQVTM and CDR2 is ANQGSEA. CDR3 length: 13 residues. The ends were cut back, 5 bases at V and 0 bases at J, with 10 bases in the middle. CDR3 sequence (DNA): TGCAGCGTTTCTCAGGGACCTAACTATGGCTACACCTTC. Its translation is CSVSQGPNYGYTF.

This chain uses TRBV6-5 with TRBJ2-3, with D possibly TRBD2 on 5 matching bases. V lost 3 bases, J lost 6 bases, and 16 bases lay in between. The CDR3 runs 15 residues. The germline gives CDR1 MNHEY, CDR2 SVGAGI. This CDR3 reads CASSYWEFWWDTQYF. CDR3 bases: TGTGCCAGCAGTTATTGGGAGTTCTGGTGGGATACGCAGTATTTT.

The chain uses TRBV9 and TRBJ1-4, with 9 bases matching TRBD1. This CDR3 region has 15 residues. CDR1 and CDR2 from the germline V gene are SGDLS and YYNGEE. Trimming removed 4 bases from V and 7 bases from J; junction bases left unmatched: 8. As DNA, the CDR3 is TGTGCCAGCAGCTCCCGGGACAGGGCGAGTGAAAAACTGTTTTTT. Translation gives CASSSRDRASEKLFF.

The table lists this clone with a few counts. The chain joins TRBV7-2 to TRBJ2-7; TRBD1 aligns across 7 bases. V lost 4 bases, J lost 2 bases, and 8 bases stayed unmatched. The CDR3 runs 15 residues. CDR1 SGHTA and CDR2 FQGNSA come from the germline V gene. This CDR3 reads CASSSPSTGPYEQYF. CDR3 coding DNA: TGTGCCAGCAGCTCCCCCTCGACAGGGCCCTACGAGCAGTACTTC.

This clone turned up a few times. This chain links TRBV15 with TRBJ1-1; 10 nucleotides match TRBD1. The V gene's germline CDR1 is LNHNV and CDR2 YYDKDF (reference sequence). The CDR3 loop spans 15 amino acids. J gave up 5 bases and V 1 base, and 4 bases lay outside the gene matches. CDR3 region: CATSRAPGQGTEAFF. As DNA, the CDR3 is TGTGCCACCAGCAGAGCTCCGGGACAGGGGACTGAAGCTTTCTTT.